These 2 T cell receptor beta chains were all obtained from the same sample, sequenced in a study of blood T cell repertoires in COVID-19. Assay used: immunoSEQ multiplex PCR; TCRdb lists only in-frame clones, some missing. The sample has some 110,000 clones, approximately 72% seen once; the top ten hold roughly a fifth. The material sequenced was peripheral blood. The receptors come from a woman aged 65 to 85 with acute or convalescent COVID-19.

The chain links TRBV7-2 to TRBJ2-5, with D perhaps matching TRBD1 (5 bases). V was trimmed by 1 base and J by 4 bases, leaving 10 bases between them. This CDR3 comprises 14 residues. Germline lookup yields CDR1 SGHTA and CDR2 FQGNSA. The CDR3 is CASSLGRARETQYF. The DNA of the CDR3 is TGTGCCAGCAGCTTAGGCAGGGCGAGAGAGACCCAGTACTTC.

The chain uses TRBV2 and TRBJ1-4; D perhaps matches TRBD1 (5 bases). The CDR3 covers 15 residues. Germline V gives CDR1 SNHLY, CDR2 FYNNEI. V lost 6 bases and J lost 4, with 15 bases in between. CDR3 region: CASSLRQNFNEKLFF. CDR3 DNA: TGTGCCAGCAGCCTCCGACAGAACTTTAATGAAAAACTGTTTTTT.